A single TCR beta chain is shown here with its context. The data are from a study of blood T cell repertoires in COVID-19. Germline V gene data show CDR1 as SGDLS and CDR2 as YYNGEE. This CDR3 region has 15 residues. The junction had 7 bases not matched to a gene; V was cut back by 4 bases and J by 5 bases. Original data processing: Amplified reference gene primers provided the basis for estimating nucleated cell counts. Data came from immunoSEQ multiplex PCR; TCRdb stores just in-frame clones and leaves some out. That table supplies the V and J calls and clone size; D and trimming were determined from the DNA. The repertoire holds about 58,000 clones, with approximately 89% as singletons.

V is TRBV9 and J is TRBJ2-1; TRBD1 matches 9 bases. The source material was peripheral blood. The sequence came from a human donor in a cohort sampled during active COVID-19. CDR3 sequence (DNA): TGTGCCAGCAGCCTCGGGACAGGGCGCAACAATGAGCAGTTCTTC. It is translated as CASSLGTGRNNEQFF. The full variable domain, with the rest looked up from reference TRBV9 and TRBJ2-1, is DSGVTQTPKHLITATGQRVTLRCSPRSGDLSVYWYQQSLDQGLQFLIQYYNGEERAKGNILERFSAQQFPDLHSELNLSSLELGDSALYFCASSLGTGRNNEQFFGPGTRLTVL.